What follows are 2 T cell receptor beta chains derived from one specimen sequenced in a study of cytomegalovirus exposure and HLA in healthy donors. The method was immunoSEQ multiplex PCR; TCRdb's version includes in-frame clones alone and lacks a portion of them. The sample yields 180,000 or so clones, approximately 82% seen once. The source material was PBMCs. The origin of the receptors is a woman aged 30 to 39 in good health and CMV-seropositive.

This chain joins TRBV6-6 and TRBJ2-7; tentative D call: TRBD2 (6 bases). This CDR3 is 13 amino acids long. Germline CDR1 is MNHNY and CDR2 is SVGAGI (reference sequence). Trimming left V 7 bases short and J 5 bases short, with 15 bases between. DNA of the CDR3: TGTGCCAGCACCCACGGGAGAGGGGACGAGCAGTACTTC. Its translation is CASTHGRGDEQYF.

This clone has just one count. The chain links TRBV5-4 to TRBJ2-7; 8 bases map to TRBD1. The ends lost 0 bases at V and 6 bases at J; junction bases unmatched: 5. CDR1 is SGHNT, CDR2 YYREEE, per germline (reference sequence). CDR3 length equals 14 residues. CDR3 sequence: CASSLGSGGFEQYF. The CDR3 DNA reads TGTGCCAGCAGCTTGGGCTCAGGGGGCTTCGAGCAGTACTTC.